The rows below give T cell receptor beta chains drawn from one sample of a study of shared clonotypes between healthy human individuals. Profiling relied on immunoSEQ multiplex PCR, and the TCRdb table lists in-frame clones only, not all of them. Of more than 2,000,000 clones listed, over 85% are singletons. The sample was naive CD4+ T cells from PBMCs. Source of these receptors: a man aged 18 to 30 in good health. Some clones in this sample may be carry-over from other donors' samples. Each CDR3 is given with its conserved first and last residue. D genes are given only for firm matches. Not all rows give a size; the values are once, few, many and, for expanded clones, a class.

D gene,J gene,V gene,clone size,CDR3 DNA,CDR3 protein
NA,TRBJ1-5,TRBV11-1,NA,TGTGCCAGCAGCTTCCTCCAGGTTCGCCCCTCACAGCCCCAGCATTTT,CASSFLQVRPSQPQHF
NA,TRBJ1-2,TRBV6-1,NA,TGTGCCAGCAGTGAATGGACGGATTGGATGACCGGCTACACCTTC,CASSEWTDWMTGYTF
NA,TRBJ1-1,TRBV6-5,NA,TGTGCCAGCAGTGGGACGAAGAACACTGAAGCTTTCTTT,CASSGTKNTEAFF
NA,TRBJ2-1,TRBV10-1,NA,TGCGCCAGCAGTCGTACCGGGAGAAACAATGAGCAGTTCTTC,CASSRTGRNNEQFF
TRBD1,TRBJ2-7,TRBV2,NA,TGTGCCAGCACTAGAGACAGGGTTGCCTACGAGCAGTACTTC,CASTRDRVAYEQYF
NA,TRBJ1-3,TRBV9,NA,TGTGCCAGCAGCAGTTTACAGGGACCTGGAAACACCATATATTTT,CASSSLQGPGNTIYF
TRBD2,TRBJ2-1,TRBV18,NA,TGTGCCAGCTCACCGTCCCTAGCGGGAGCGTCAATCGGGGAGCAGTTCTTC,CASSPSLAGASIGEQFF
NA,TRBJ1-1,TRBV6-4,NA,TGTGCCAGCATGAAGGAGTTGGGGACAGAAGCTTTCTTT,CASMKELGTEAFF
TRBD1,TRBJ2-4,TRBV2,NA,TGTGCCAGCAGTGACGAGACAGGGAGCATTCAGTACTTC,CASSDETGSIQYF
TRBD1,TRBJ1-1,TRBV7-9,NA,TGTGCCAGCAGCCCACAGGGGTCCACTGAAGCTTTCTTT,CASSPQGSTEAFF
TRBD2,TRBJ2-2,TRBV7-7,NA,TGTGCCAGCAGCTTGCTTAGCGGGGCAAACACCGGGGAGCTGTTTTTT,CASSLLSGANTGELFF
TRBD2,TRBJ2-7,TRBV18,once,TGTGCCAGCTCCCCACGGCGGGGGACCTACGAGCAGTACTTC,CASSPRRGTYEQYF
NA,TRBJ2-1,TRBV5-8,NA,TGTGCCAGCAGCTACCGGACAGCATACAATGAGCAGTTCTTC,CASSYRTAYNEQFF
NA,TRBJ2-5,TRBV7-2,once,TGTGCCAGCAGCTTGGGCGGAACCCAAGAGACCCAGTACTTC,CASSLGGTQETQYF
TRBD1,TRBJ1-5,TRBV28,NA,TGTGCCAGCAGTTTTAGAGGGGGCCAGCCCCAGCATTTT,CASSFRGGQPQHF
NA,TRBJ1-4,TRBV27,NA,TGTGCCAGCTCGCGATTGGGTTCAGGAGAAAAACTGTTTTTT,CASSRLGSGEKLFF
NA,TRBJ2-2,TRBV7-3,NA,TGTGCCAGCAGCCCCCTTCAGGACACCGGGGAGCTGTTTTTT,CASSPLQDTGELFF
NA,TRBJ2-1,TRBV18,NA,TGTGCCAGCTCACCACCGACCGGAGTATACAATGAGCAGTTCTTC,CASSPPTGVYNEQFF
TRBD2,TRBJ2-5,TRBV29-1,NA,TGCAGCGTTGATAGCGGGAGGGGAGTTGAGACCCAGTACTTC,CSVDSGRGVETQYF
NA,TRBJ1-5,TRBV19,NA,TGTGCCAGTAGTATACTCGGCGTCGGCAGGATGGCGCGCAATCAGCCCCAGCATTTT,CASSILGVGRMARNQPQHF
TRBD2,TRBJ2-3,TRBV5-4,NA,TGTGCCAGCAGCCTTAGCGGGACCAGCACAGATACGCAGTATTTT,CASSLSGTSTDTQYF
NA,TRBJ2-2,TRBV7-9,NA,TGTGCCAGTATAGCCGCGAACACCGGGGAGCTGTTTTTT,CASIAANTGELFF
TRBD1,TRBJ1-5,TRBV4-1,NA,TGCGCCAGCAGCCAGGGACAGGGTGGGCAGCCCCAGCATTTT,CASSQGQGGQPQHF
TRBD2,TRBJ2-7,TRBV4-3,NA,TGCGCCAGCAGCCAAGAGATCGGCGGGAGGGCCCCCTACGAGCAGTACTTC,CASSQEIGGRAPYEQYF
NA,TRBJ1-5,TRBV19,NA,TGTGCCAGTAGTATAAGGCCCGGGCAGCCCCAGCATTTT,CASSIRPGQPQHF
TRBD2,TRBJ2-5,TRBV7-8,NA,TGTGCCAGCAGCCCCGGAGGGACTAGCGGGTACCAAGAGACCCAGTACTTC,CASSPGGTSGYQETQYF
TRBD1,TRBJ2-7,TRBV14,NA,TGTGCCAGCAGCCCCATTCCGGGACAGGGGCCCTACGAGCAGTACTTC,CASSPIPGQGPYEQYF
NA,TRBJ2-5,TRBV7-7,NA,TGTGCCAGCAGCTTAACCGGAGCGGAGACCCAGTACTTC,CASSLTGAETQYF
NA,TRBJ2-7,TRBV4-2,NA,TGTGCCAGCAGCCAAGGGTCCCCCGGGGAGCAGTACTTC,CASSQGSPGEQYF
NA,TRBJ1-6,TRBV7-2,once,TGTGCCAGCAGCTTATGGGGAGATAATTCACCCCTCCACTTT,CASSLWGDNSPLHF
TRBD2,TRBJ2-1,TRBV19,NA,TGTGCCAGTACCCGGACTAGCGGGTCCCCCTACAATGAGCAGTTCTTC,CASTRTSGSPYNEQFF
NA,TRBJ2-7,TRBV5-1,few,TGCGCCAGCAGCTTGGGGGACATCGCCTACGAGCAGTACTTC,CASSLGDIAYEQYF
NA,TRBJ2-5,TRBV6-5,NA,TGTGCCAGCAGTTACCGGGACAAAGAGACCCAGTACTTC,CASSYRDKETQYF
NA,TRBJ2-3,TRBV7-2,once,TGTGCCAGCAGCTTATCAGATACGCAGTATTTT,CASSLSDTQYF
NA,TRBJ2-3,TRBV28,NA,TGTGCCAGCAGTTTCATAGGCGCAGGAGCAGATACGCAGTATTTT,CASSFIGAGADTQYF
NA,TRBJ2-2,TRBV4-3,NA,TGCGCCAGCAGCCACGGGGTTGCCACCGGGGAGCTGTTTTTT,CASSHGVATGELFF
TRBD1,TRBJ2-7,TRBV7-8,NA,TGTGCCAGCAGCTTAGAATCCGGACAGGGACCCCTGCAGTACTTC,CASSLESGQGPLQYF
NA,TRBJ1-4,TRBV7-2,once,TGTGCCAGCAGCCCAACCCGGGACGGTGAAAAACTGTTTTTT,CASSPTRDGEKLFF
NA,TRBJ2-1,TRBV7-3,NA,TGTGCCAGCAGCTTAACGCCGCTAGGAAGCGGTAGCTCCTACAATGAGCAGTTCTTC,CASSLTPLGSGSSYNEQFF
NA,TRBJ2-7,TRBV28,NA,TGTGCCAGCAGCCCCGAAGGGTTACACACCTACGAGCAGTACTTC,CASSPEGLHTYEQYF
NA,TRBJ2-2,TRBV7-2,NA,TGTGCCAGCAGCTTAGTTCCGGGATTATCCGGGGAGCTGTTTTTT,CASSLVPGLSGELFF
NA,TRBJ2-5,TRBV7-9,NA,TGTGCCAGCAGTCCACCCACCCACGAGACCCAGTACTTC,CASSPPTHETQYF
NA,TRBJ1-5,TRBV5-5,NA,TGTGCCAGCAGCTCCGGGGGCAATCAGCCCCAGCATTTT,CASSSGGNQPQHF
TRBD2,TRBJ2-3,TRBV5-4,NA,TGTGCCAGCAGCCCGGTAGCGGGAGGGCGAACAGATACGCAGTATTTT,CASSPVAGGRTDTQYF
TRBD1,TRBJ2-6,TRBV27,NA,TGTGCCAGCAGTTTATGGGGGACAGGGGGCACCAGGACTGGGGCCAACGTCCTGACTTTC,CASSLWGTGGTRTGANVLTF
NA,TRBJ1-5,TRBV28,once,TGTGCCAGCGACAGAGCCAATCAGCCCCAGCATTTT,CASDRANQPQHF
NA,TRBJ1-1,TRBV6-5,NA,TGTGCCAGCAGTTACTCCCTTCCCGGGATGAACACTGAAGCTTTCTTT,CASSYSLPGMNTEAFF
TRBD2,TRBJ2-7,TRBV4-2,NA,TGTGCCAGCAGCCACCGACTAGCGGGGAGTTACGAGCAGTACTTC,CASSHRLAGSYEQYF
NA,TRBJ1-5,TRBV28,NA,TGTGCCAGCAGTCCAGACAGAACAGAGGCTTATAGCAATCAGCCCCAGCATTTT,CASSPDRTEAYSNQPQHF
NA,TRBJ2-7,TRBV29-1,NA,TGCAGCGTTGAATTGGGTTTAAGTTCCTACGAGCAGTACTTC,CSVELGLSSYEQYF
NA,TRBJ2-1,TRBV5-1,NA,TGCGCCAGCAGCTCCGGGGTAGCACACAATGAGCAGTTCTTC,CASSSGVAHNEQFF
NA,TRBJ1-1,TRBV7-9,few,TGTGCCAGCAGCTTAGCCCTCAGGCAAGGGGGAAACACTGAAGCTTTCTTT,CASSLALRQGGNTEAFF